The TCR beta chain under discussion was sequenced for a study of shared T cell receptors in the human thymus. Data came from immunoSEQ multiplex PCR; TCRdb stores just in-frame clones and leaves some out. There are about 500,000 clones in the sample; about 84% occur only once, and more than 0.01% lies in the top ten. Germline assignment: CDR1 GTSNPN and CDR2 SVGIG (reference sequence). J gave up 0 bases and V 3 bases, and 10 bases lay outside the gene matches. The CDR3 is 19 residues long. This clone was found a few times. These data were likewise used in another study, on human thymus T cells.

This chain connects TRBV30 to TRBJ2-1; 14 bases match TRBD2. This receptor was identified in a boy younger than two with a congenital heart defect. The sample taken for sequencing was thymocytes. CDR3 amino acids: CAWSRGTSGSPDSYNEQFF. DNA of the CDR3: TGTGCCTGGAGCCGTGGGACTAGCGGGAGCCCTGACTCCTACAATGAGCAGTTCTTC.